Following are 20 T cell receptor beta chains from one sample sequenced in a study of control samples from healthy donors and cancer patients. Produced via immunoSEQ multiplex PCR; TCRdb's table is partial and in-frame only. The sample contains 150,000 to 200,000 clones, around 92% of which appear only once. Source material: blood. These receptor sequences come from a woman in her thirties or forties in good health.

The rearrangement joins TRBV14 to TRBJ2-1; 11 bases are shared with TRBD2. The CDR3 totals 14 residues. CDR1 and CDR2 from the germline V gene are SGHDN and FVKESK. The junction had 2 bases not matched to a gene; V was cut back by 4 bases and J by 6 bases. The CDR3 coding sequence is TGTGCCAGCAGCCTAGCGGGGGGGAGCAATGAGCAGTTCTTC. It codes for CASSLAGGSNEQFF.

This chain connects TRBV2 to TRBJ1-1; 8 bases match TRBD1. The V and J ends lost 4 bases and 9 bases, in that order; junction bases with no gene match: 7. The CDR3 loop spans 13 amino acids. Germline CDR1 is SNHLY and CDR2 is FYNNEI. The CDR3 nucleotides are TGTGCCAGCAGTGTACAGGGGGAAAGACAAGCTTTCTTT. Its protein product is CASSVQGERQAFF.

The chain is built from TRBV7-2 and TRBJ1-2; TRBD1 might be the D (5 bases). The germline V gene has CDR1 SGHTA and CDR2 FQGNSA. The ends were cut back, 1 base at V and 4 bases at J, with 10 bases in the middle. The length of the CDR3 is 14 residues. The CDR3 DNA is TGTGCCAGCAGCTTAGGGGGCAGTAGCTATGGCTACACCTTC. It encodes CASSLGGSSYGYTF.

The rearrangement joins TRBV10-1 to TRBJ2-7; no clear D. Trimming stripped 8 bases from V and 6 bases from J, with 17 bases between. This CDR3 is built from 13 residues. Germline loops: CDR1 WNHNN, CDR2 SYGVQD (reference sequence). The CDR3 reads CASSLDTASEQYF. CDR3 sequence (DNA): TGCGCCAGCTCCCTAGACACGGCGTCCGAGCAGTACTTC.

The rearrangement links TRBV4-1 to TRBJ2-2; the D gene is possibly TRBD2 (7 bases). This CDR3 is built from 17 residues. V was cut by 3 bases and J by 4 bases, with 18 bases left in between. From germline, CDR1 is MGHRA and CDR2 YSYEKL. Here the CDR3 reads CASSHPLGGGGTGELFF. The CDR3 DNA is TGCGCCAGCAGCCACCCCCTGGGGGGGGGCGGCACCGGGGAGCTGTTTTTT.

This sequence joins TRBV5-1 and TRBJ1-4, with TRBD1 identical over 7 bases. Germline lookup yields CDR1 SGHRS and CDR2 YFSETQ. The CDR3 loop spans 14 amino acids. The ends lost 3 bases at V and 5 bases at J; junction bases unmatched: 4. The CDR3 is CASSSGQPNEKLFF. CDR3 nucleotides: TGCGCCAGCAGCTCGGGACAGCCAAATGAAAAACTGTTTTTT.

The chain joins TRBV9 to TRBJ1-1; 9 nucleotides line up with TRBD1. CDR1 is SGDLS, CDR2 YYNGEE, per germline. The CDR3 is 16 residues long. V lost 0 bases, J lost 2 bases, and 5 bases stayed unmatched. Written as DNA, the CDR3 is TGTGCCAGCAGCGTAGGTACACAGGGGGCCAACACTGAAGCTTTCTTT. This encodes CASSVGTQGANTEAFF.

V and J are TRBV13 and TRBJ1-2; 9 nucleotides align to TRBD1. The germline V gene encodes CDR1 PRHDT and CDR2 FYEKMQ (reference sequence). This CDR3 contains 15 residues. Unmatched junction bases numbered 7, after V lost 4 bases and J lost 4 bases. For the CDR3, the DNA is TGTGCCAGCAGCTGGGGACAGGGAATTTCCTATGGCTACACCTTC. As protein: CASSWGQGISYGYTF.

The chain combines TRBV2 with TRBJ2-7; D possibly corresponds to TRBD2 (6 bases). This CDR3 spans 14 amino acids. Trimming took 3 bases from V and 0 from J, leaving 9 bases between them. From germline, CDR1 is SNHLY and CDR2 FYNNEI. The CDR3 DNA follows: TGTGCCAGCAGTGAGCGGGGAAGCTCCTACGAGCAGTACTTC. It yields the protein CASSERGSSYEQYF.

The rearrangement links TRBV6-1 to TRBJ1-2, with D possibly matching TRBD1 (6 bases). Germline CDR1 reads MNHNS; CDR2 reads SASEGT. This CDR3 is 13 amino acids long. Trimming stripped 3 bases from V and 7 bases from J, with 12 bases between. CDR3 residues: CASSEAGVGGYTF. The CDR3 DNA is TGTGCCAGCAGTGAGGCAGGGGTGGGTGGCTACACCTTC.

The chain employs TRBV6-2 or TRBV6-3 and TRBJ1-2, with 9 nucleotides matching TRBD1. Germline V gives CDR1 MNHEY, CDR2 SVGEGT. This CDR3 is 15 amino acids long. The trim removed 2 bases at V and 1 base at J, leaving 2 bases unmatched. This CDR3 is CASSYRDRDNYGYTF. CDR3 in DNA: TGTGCCAGCAGTTACCGGGACAGGGATAACTATGGCTACACCTTC.

The rearrangement links TRBV5-1 to TRBJ2-1, with a tentative D call TRBD1 (5 bases). Germline V lookup: CDR1 SGHRS, CDR2 YFSETQ. Trimming left V 5 bases short and J 0 bases short, with 12 bases between. The CDR3 contains 15 residues. The DNA for the CDR3 is TGCGCCAGCAGGACCTCGACAGACTCCTACAATGAGCAGTTCTTC. Protein: CASRTSTDSYNEQFF.

V is TRBV5-6 and J is TRBJ1-5; D uncertain. The CDR3 has 16 residues. The germline gives CDR1 SGHDT, CDR2 YYEEEE. The germline V and J ends were trimmed by 3 bases and 1 base, with 14 bases remaining between them. DNA of the CDR3: TGTGCCAGCAGCTCTTCCCCGGGCGGGAGCAATCAGCCCCAGCATTTT. It translates to CASSSSPGGSNQPQHF.

CDR3 nucleotide sequence: TGTGCCACCAGTTCGCCGCCTAGCTTCACAGGGTTGTATGGCTACACCTTC. It yields the protein CATSSPPSFTGLYGYTF. The chain has TRBV24-1 and TRBJ1-2; D may be TRBD1 (6 bases). V lost 6 bases to trimming and J lost 5 bases, with 24 bases between them. In germline, CDR1 is KGHDR, CDR2 SFDVKD. This CDR3 is 17 amino acids long.

This chain joins TRBV13 and TRBJ1-2; no reliable D call. Per germline, CDR1 PRHDT and CDR2 FYEKMQ (reference sequence). Trimming took off 2 bases at V and 7 bases at J, with 14 bases between the two ends. This CDR3 region has 14 residues. The chain's CDR3 is CASSLRGLRVGYTF. The CDR3 coding sequence is TGTGCCAGCAGCTTAAGAGGTCTAAGGGTTGGCTACACCTTC.

V usage is TRBV6-6 and J usage is TRBJ2-1; 11 bases fit TRBD2. V was clipped by 5 bases and J by 2 bases; unmatched bases: 8. This CDR3 comprises 17 residues. Per the germline V gene, CDR1 is MNHNY and CDR2 is SVGAGI (reference sequence). This chain's CDR3 is CASSRGGGLAAYNEQFF. In nucleotides, the CDR3 is TGTGCCAGCAGTCGGGGCGGGGGACTAGCGGCCTACAATGAGCAGTTCTTC.

The V and J genes are TRBV2 and TRBJ2-1; tentatively, D is TRBD2 (5 bases). The CDR3 has 12 residues. V was cut by 7 bases and J by 9 bases, with 13 bases left in between. Germline V gene lookup returns CDR1 SNHLY and CDR2 FYNNEI. Here the CDR3 DNA reads TGTGCCAGCAATAAGGGAGTAAGTGAGCAGTTCTTC. It is translated as CASNKGVSEQFF.

The chain is built from TRBV13 and TRBJ2-3, with no clear D. CDR1 is PRHDT, CDR2 FYEKMQ, per germline (reference sequence). The germline V and J ends were trimmed by 5 bases and 4 bases, with 13 bases remaining between them. The CDR3 covers 14 residues. The CDR3 nucleotides read TGTGCCAGCAGCCCCGGCCGGCTGGCAGATACGCAGTATTTT. It specifies CASSPGRLADTQYF.

DNA of the CDR3: TGCGCCAGCAGCCAAGAACTTACCTACGAGCAGTACTTC. Its translation is CASSQELTYEQYF. The chain is built from TRBV4-1 and TRBJ2-7, with no clear D. The germline CDR1 and CDR2 sequences are MGHRA and YSYEKL. Trimming removed 0 bases at V and 2 bases at J, with 5 bases between. The CDR3 loop spans 13 amino acids.

CDR3 residues: CSVDVGQPNTEAFF. In DNA, the CDR3 is TGCAGCGTGGATGTCGGGCAGCCGAACACTGAAGCTTTCTTT. The rearrangement joins TRBV29-1 to TRBJ1-1; D remains ambiguous. V was cut by 6 bases and J by 1 base, with 15 bases left in between. CDR3 length: 14 amino acids. Germline V CDR1 and CDR2: SQVTM, ANQGSEA.